This T cell receptor beta chain was sequenced for a study of blood T cell repertoires in COVID-19. CDR3 length equals 13 residues. Germline V gene lookup returns CDR1 LNHNV and CDR2 YYDKDF (reference sequence). V gave up 3 bases and J gave up 5 bases, with 8 bases separating them. Per the study methods: Reference gene primer amplification gave nucleated cell count estimates. Repertoires were generated with immunoSEQ multiplex PCR, while TCRdb's copy carries only in-frame clones and drops some. V and J calls and clone size are copied from that table; D and trimming were computed from the DNA. The data hold 250,000 to 300,000 clones, with just over 85% observed a single time.

The sequencing sample was made of peripheral blood. The V call is TRBV15, the J call TRBJ2-1; D unresolved. The receptor's source is a young woman with active or convalescent COVID-19. CDR3: CATSRGTDNEQFF. The CDR3 nucleotides read TGTGCCACCAGCAGGGGCACAGACAATGAGCAGTTCTTC.